A single T cell receptor (beta chain) is shown here with its context. The antigen remains unidentified. These data originate in a study of T-cell reconstitution after alpha-beta-depleted transplantation in children. Unique molecular identifiers were incorporated when the TCRbeta library was constructed. TCRdb used MiXCR to reprocess the PCR reads, holding one entry per CDR3 protein. In the table there are about a million distinct CDR3 sequences, about 29% of which are singletons. The germline CDR1 and CDR2 sequences are LGHDT and YNNKEL (reference sequence). The CDR3 has 16 amino acids. Trimming cost V 6 bases and J 3 bases, with 18 bases left between them. Study-level findings and limits: One year post-transplant, T-cell counts and diversity were largely derived from T cells produced anew. Some patients showed high day-60 TCRbeta diversity, which derived from surviving recipient T cells and thymic progenitors.

The specimen comprised PBMCs, mostly from graft donor cells, sampled 360 days after TCRalphabeta/CD19-depleted stem cell transplant. This clonotype was sampled from a boy younger than two who had a stem cell transplant for SCID, so the T cells may come from the graft donor. The chain employs TRBV3-1 and TRBJ1-5; weak D call: TRBD1 (6 bases). The CDR3 region has the DNA TGTGCCAGCAGATCGCTCGCTGGACAGCTCAATCAGCCCCAGCATTTT. Its protein is CASRSLAGQLNQPQHF.